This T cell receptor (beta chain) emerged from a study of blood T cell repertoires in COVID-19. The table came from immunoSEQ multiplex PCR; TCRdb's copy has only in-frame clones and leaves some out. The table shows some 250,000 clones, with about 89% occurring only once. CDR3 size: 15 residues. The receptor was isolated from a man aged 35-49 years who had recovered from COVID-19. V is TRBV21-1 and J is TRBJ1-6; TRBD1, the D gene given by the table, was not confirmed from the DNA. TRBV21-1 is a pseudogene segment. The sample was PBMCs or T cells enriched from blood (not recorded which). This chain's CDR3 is CASSTTGKVNSPLHF. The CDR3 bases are TGTGCCAGCAGCACGACAGGGAAAGTAAATTCACCCCTCCACTTT.